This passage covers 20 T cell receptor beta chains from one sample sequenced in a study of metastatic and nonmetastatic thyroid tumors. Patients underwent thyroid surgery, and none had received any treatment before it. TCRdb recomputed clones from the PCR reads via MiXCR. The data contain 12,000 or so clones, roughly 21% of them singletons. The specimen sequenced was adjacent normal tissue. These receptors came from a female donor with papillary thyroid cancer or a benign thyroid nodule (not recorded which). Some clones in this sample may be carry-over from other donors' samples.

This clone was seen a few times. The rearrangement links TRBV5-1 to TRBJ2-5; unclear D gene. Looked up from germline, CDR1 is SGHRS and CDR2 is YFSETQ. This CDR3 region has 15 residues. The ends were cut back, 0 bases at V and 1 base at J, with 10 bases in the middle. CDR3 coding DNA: TGCGCCAGCAGCTTGGACTCGTTACGCCAAGAGACCCAGTACTTC. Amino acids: CASSLDSLRQETQYF.

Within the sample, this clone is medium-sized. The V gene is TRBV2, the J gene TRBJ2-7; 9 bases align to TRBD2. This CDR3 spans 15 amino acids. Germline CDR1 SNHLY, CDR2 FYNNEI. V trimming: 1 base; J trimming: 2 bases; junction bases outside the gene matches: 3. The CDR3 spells CASSEGGGRAYEQYF. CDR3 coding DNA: TGTGCCAGCAGTGAAGGTGGCGGGAGGGCCTACGAGCAGTACTTC. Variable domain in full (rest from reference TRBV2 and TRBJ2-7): EPEVTQTPSHQVTQMGQEVILRCVPISNHLYFYWYRQILGQKVEFLVSFYNNEISEKSEIFDDQFSVERPDGSNFTLKIRSTKLEDSAMYFCASSEGGGRAYEQYFGPGTRLTVT.

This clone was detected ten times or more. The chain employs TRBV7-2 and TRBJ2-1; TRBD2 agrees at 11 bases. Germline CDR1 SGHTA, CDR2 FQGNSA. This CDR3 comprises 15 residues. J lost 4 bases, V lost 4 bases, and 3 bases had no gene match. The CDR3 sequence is CASSSLAGAYNEQFF. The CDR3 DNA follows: TGTGCCAGCAGCTCACTAGCGGGAGCTTACAATGAGCAGTTCTTC. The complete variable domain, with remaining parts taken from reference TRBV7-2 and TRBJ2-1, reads GAGVSQSPSNKVTEKGKDVELRCDPISGHTALYWYRQSLGQGLEFLIYFQGNSAPDKSGLPSDRFSAERTGGSVSTLTIQRTQQEDSAVYLCASSSLAGAYNEQFFGPGTRLTVL.

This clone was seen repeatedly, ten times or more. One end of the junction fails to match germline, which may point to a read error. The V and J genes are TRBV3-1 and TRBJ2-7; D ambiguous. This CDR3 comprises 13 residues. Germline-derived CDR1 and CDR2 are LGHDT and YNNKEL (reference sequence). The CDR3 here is CASSQGTGEQHHF. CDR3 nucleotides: TGTGCCAGCAGCCAAGGCACGGGCGAACAGCACCACTTC.

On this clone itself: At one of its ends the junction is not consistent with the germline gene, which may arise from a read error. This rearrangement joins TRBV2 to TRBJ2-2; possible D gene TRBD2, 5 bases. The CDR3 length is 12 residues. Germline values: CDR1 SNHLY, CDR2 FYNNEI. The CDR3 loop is CASISVTGELFF. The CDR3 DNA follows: TGTGCCAGCATCAGTGTCACCGGGGAGCTGTTCTTT.

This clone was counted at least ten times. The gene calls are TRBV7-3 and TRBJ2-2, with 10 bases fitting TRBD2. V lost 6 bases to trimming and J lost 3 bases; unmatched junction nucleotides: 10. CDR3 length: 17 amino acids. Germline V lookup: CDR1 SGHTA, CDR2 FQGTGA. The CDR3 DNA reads TGTGCCAGCAGTAGGTATAGCGGGAGGATGTACACCGGGGAGCTGTTTTTT. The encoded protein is CASSRYSGRMYTGELFF.

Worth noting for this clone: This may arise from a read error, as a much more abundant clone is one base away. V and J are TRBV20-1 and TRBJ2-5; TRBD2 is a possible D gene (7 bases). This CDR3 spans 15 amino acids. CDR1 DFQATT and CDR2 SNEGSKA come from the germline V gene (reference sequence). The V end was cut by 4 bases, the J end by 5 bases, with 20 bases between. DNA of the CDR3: TGCAGTGCTATCCCCTCCGGGGGGCGTGAGGAGACCCAGTACTTC. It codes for CSAIPSGGREETQYF.

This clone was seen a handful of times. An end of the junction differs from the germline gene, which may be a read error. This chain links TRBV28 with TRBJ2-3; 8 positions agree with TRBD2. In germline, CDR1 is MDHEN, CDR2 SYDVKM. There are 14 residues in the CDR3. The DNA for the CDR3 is TGTGCCACAAAGCGGGAGTGGGTTTCTGATACGCGGTATTTT. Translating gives CATKREWVSDTRYF.

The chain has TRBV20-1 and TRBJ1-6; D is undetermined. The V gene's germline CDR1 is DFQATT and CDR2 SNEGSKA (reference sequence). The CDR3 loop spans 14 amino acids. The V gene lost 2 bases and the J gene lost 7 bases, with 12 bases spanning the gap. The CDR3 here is CSARRVGGNSPLHF. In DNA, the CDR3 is TGCAGTGCTAGACGTGTAGGAGGAAATTCACCCCTCCACTTT.

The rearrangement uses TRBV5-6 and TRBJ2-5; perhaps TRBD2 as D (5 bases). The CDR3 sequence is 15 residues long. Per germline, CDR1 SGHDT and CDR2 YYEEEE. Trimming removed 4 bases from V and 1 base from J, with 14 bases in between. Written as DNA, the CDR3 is TGTGCCAGCAGCCCGGAGGTTCAATTCCAAGAGACCCAGTACTTC. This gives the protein CASSPEVQFQETQYF.

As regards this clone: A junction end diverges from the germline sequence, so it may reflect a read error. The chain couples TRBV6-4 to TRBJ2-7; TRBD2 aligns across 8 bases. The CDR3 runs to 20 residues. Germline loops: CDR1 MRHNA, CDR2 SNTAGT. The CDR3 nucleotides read TGTGCCAGCAATGACCCGGGGGGGGCCCGTCAGAAAGGTTACTCCTACGAGCAGTACTTC. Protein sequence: CASNDPGGARQKGYSYEQYF.

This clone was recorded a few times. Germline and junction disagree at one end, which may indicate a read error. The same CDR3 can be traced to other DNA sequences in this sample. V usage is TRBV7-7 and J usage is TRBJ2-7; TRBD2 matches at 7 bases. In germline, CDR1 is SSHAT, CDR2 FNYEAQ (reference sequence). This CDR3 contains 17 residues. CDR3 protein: CASSTPGGGDIGYEQYF. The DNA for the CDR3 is TGTGCTAGCAGTACTCCCGGTGGGGGGGATATAGGCTACGAGCAGTACTTC.

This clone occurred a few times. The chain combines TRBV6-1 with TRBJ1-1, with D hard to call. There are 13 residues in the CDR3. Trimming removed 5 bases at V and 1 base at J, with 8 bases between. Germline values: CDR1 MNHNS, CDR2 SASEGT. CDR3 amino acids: CASSFGRNTEAFF. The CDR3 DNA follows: TGTGCCAGCAGTTTCGGCCGGAACACTGAAGCTTTCTTT.

The CDR3 sequence: CASSFQESGYTF. CDR3 DNA sequence: TGCGCCAGCAGCTTTCAGGAGAGTGGCTACACCTTC. The V and J genes are TRBV5-1 and TRBJ1-2; D call uncertain. Deletions cut 2 bases from V and 7 bases from J, with 9 bases between. CDR1 is SGHRS, CDR2 YFSETQ, per germline. The CDR3 loop spans 12 amino acids.

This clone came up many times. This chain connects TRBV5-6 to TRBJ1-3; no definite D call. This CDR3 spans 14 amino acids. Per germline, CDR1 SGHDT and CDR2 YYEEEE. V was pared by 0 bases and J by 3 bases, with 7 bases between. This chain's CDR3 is CASSLVSGGNTIYF. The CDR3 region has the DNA TGTGCCAGCAGCTTGGTCTCTGGTGGAAACACCATATATTTT.

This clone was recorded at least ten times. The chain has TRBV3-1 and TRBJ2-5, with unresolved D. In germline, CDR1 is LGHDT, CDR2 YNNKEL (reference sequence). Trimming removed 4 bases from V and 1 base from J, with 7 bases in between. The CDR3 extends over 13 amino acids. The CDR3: CASSRATQETQYF. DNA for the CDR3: TGTGCCAGCAGCCGGGCTACCCAAGAGACCCAGTACTTC.

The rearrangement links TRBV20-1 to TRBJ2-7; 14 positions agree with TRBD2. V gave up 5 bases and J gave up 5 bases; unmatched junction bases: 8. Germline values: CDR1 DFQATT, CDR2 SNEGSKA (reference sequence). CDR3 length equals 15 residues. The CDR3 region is CSAGPGLAGEDEQYF. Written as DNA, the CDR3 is TGCAGTGCTGGACCGGGACTAGCGGGAGAAGACGAGCAGTACTTC.

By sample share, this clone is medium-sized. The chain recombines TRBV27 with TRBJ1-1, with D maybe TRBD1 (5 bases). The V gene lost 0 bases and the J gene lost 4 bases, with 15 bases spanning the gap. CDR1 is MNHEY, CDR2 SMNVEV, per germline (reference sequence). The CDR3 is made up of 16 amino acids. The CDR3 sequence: CASSLSRMGGGTEAFF. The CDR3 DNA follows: TGTGCCAGCAGTTTATCGCGAATGGGGGGTGGCACTGAAGCTTTCTTT.

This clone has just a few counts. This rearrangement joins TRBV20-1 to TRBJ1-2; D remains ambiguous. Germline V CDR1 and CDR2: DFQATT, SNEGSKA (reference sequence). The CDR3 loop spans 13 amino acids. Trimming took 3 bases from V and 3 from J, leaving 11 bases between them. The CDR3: CSARSSVDYGYTF. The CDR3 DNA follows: TGCAGTGCTAGGAGCAGCGTCGACTATGGCTACACCTTC.

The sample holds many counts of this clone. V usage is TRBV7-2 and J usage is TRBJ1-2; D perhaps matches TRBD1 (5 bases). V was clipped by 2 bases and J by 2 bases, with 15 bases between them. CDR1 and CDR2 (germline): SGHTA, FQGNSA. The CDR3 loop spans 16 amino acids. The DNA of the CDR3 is TGTGCCAGCAGCTTAAGGGTAGGGGAAGTAAACTATGGCTACACCTTC. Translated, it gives CASSLRVGEVNYGYTF.